Listed here are 31 T cell receptor beta chains from one sample, sequenced in a study of T cells in Graves' hyperthyroidism and ophthalmopathy. RNA transcripts gave rise to amplified TCR beta CDR3 regions. HTBI primers drove first-round RT-PCR of the TCR CDR3. TCRdb recomputed calls from the multiplex PCR reads with MiXCR, one row per CDR3 protein. Among about 52,000 distinct CDR3 sequences listed, less than 60% were seen once. Sequences were obtained from blood. The receptor set was obtained from a woman between 45 and 60 years old with Graves' ophthalmopathy.

This clonotype was counted many times. The chain couples TRBV4-1 to TRBJ2-3; D might be TRBD2 (5 bases). Germline CDR1 MGHRA, CDR2 YSYEKL. V lost 8 bases, J lost 1 base, and 13 bases lay in between. This CDR3 has 14 amino acids. In nucleotides, the CDR3 is TGCGCCAGCGGTCGGGATCGGGGCACAGATACGCAGTATTTT. As protein: CASGRDRGTDTQYF.

This clonotype appeared many times. V gene TRBV7-2 combines with J gene TRBJ2-3; no firm D call. Between the trimmed V and J ends, which lost 5 bases and 3 bases, there was a span of 9 bases. CDR1 and CDR2 from the germline V gene are SGHTA and FQGNSA. CDR3 length equals 13 residues. CDR3 loop: CASSPQRTDTQYF. The CDR3, as DNA: TGTGCCAGCAGCCCCCAGAGGACAGATACGCAGTATTTT. Based on the CDR3 plus reference TRBV7-2 and TRBJ2-3, the full variable domain is GAGVSQSPSNKVTEKGKDVELRCDPISGHTALYWYRQSLGQGLEFLIYFQGNSAPDKSGLPSDRFSAERTGGSVSTLTIQRTQQEDSAVYLCASSPQRTDTQYFGPGTRLTVL.

This clonotype was seen repeatedly, ten times or more. An end of the junction differs from the germline gene, which may be a read error. The rearrangement uses TRBV7-3 and TRBJ1-6; D remains ambiguous. In germline, CDR1 is SGHTA, CDR2 FQGTGA. The CDR3 consists of 14 residues. CDR3 protein: CANSLLERNSPLHF. Written as DNA, the CDR3 is TGTGCCAACAGCTTATTGGAGAGGAATTCACCCCTCCACTTT.

This clonotype has a count of ten or more. This rearrangement joins TRBV3-1 to TRBJ1-1; the D gene is possibly TRBD1 (5 bases). V lost 3 bases and J 4 bases, leaving 6 bases between the germline ends. CDR1 LGHDT and CDR2 YNNKEL come from the germline V gene (reference sequence). The CDR3 is 12 residues long. CDR3 nucleotide sequence: TGTGCCAGCAGCCAGAGGGGCACTGAAGCTTTCTTT. This encodes CASSQRGTEAFF.

This clonotype was detected many times. The rearrangement links TRBV29-1 to TRBJ2-1, with 11 bases fitting TRBD2. The germline CDR1 and CDR2 sequences are SQVTM and ANQGSEA. With 7 bases clipped from V and 7 bases from J, the junction kept 9 bases outside the gene matches. This CDR3 has 14 amino acids. CDR3 in DNA: TGCAGCGGACTTAGCGGGAGGGCCTTTAATGAGCAGTTCTTC. Translated: CSGLSGRAFNEQFF.

This clonotype appeared many times. The chain recombines TRBV20-1 with TRBJ1-2; 7 bases match TRBD1. Germline V lookup: CDR1 DFQATT, CDR2 SNEGSKA (reference sequence). The CDR3 covers 12 residues. V lost 5 bases, J lost 8 bases, and 8 bases stayed unmatched. This CDR3 is CSAPDRPVGYTF. The CDR3 coding sequence is TGCAGTGCTCCGGACAGGCCCGTAGGCTACACCTTC.

In regard to this clonotype: One junction end disagrees with the germline gene, perhaps due to a read error. The genes are TRBV9 and TRBJ2-3, with D possibly being TRBD1 or TRBD2 (5 bases each). The CDR3 loop spans 14 amino acids. Germline values: CDR1 SGDLS, CDR2 YYNGEE. The CDR3 coding sequence is TGTGTCAGCAGCGGAGACAGTAGCACAGATACGCAGTATTTT. Translated, it gives CVSSGDSSTDTQYF.

Notes on this clonotype: A read error may produce the germline difference seen at one junction end. Here the CDR3 reads CSSRDRYSNQPQHF. As DNA, the CDR3 is TGTAGTTCCCGGGACCGTTATAGCAATCAGCCCCAGCATTTT. This chain connects TRBV20-1 to TRBJ1-5, with D possibly TRBD1 on 5 matching bases. The CDR3 is 14 amino acids. Germline assignment: CDR1 DFQATT and CDR2 SNEGSKA (reference sequence).

This clonotype occurred many times. The CDR3, as DNA: TGTGCCACCAGTGAGGATGGTGGGACAGGGGGCCCAGAGACCCAGTACTTC. It translates to CATSEDGGTGGPETQYF. This chain connects TRBV24-1 to TRBJ2-5; 12 bases map to TRBD1. Germline V lookup: CDR1 KGHDR, CDR2 SFDVKD. Losses at the gene ends were 4 bases for V and 4 bases for J; bases not matched to a gene: 9. This CDR3 region has 17 residues.

The chain uses TRBV11-2 and TRBJ1-3, with D unresolved. CDR3 size: 15 residues. Per germline, CDR1 SGHAT and CDR2 FQNNGV. The V end lost 0 bases, the J end lost 0 bases, and 6 bases lay between the germline ends. CDR3 protein: CASSLEPGSGNTIYF. The CDR3 DNA is TGTGCCAGCAGCTTAGAACCTGGCTCTGGAAACACCATATATTTT.

Ten or more counts support this clonotype. The chain has TRBV19 and TRBJ2-7; a possible D gene is TRBD2 (6 bases). V was clipped by 3 bases and J by 6 bases, with 12 bases between them. The CDR3 runs to 13 residues. In germline, CDR1 is LNHDA, CDR2 SQIVND (reference sequence). CDR3 region: CASSMGAGGEQYF. Here the CDR3 DNA reads TGTGCCAGTAGTATGGGCGCCGGGGGCGAGCAGTACTTC.

The rearrangement uses TRBV20-1 and TRBJ2-7, with a possible D match to TRBD2 (6 bases). This CDR3 spans 16 amino acids. The V gene lost 4 bases and the J gene lost 6 bases, with 25 bases spanning the gap. Germline CDR1 DFQATT, CDR2 SNEGSKA (reference sequence). The CDR3, as DNA: TGCAGTGCTATTGGTCTCCTTAACGGCGGGGCTGGCGAGCAGTACTTC. It codes for CSAIGLLNGGAGEQYF.

V usage is TRBV30 and J usage is TRBJ1-5, with D perhaps TRBD1 (6 bases). CDR1 and CDR2 (germline): GTSNPN, SVGIG (reference sequence). The V end was cut by 1 base, the J end by 6 bases, with 13 bases between. This CDR3 comprises 14 residues. CDR3 residues: CAWSGTGAGQPQHF. The DNA for the CDR3 is TGTGCCTGGAGTGGAACGGGGGCCGGTCAGCCCCAGCATTTT.

The chain combines TRBV7-9 with TRBJ1-2, with D unclear. The CDR3 runs 17 residues. Per germline, CDR1 SEHNR and CDR2 FQNEAQ (reference sequence). Trimming left V 5 bases short and J 4 bases short, with 23 bases between. The CDR3 nucleotides are TGTGCCAGCAGCGCTCCCATTAGCGGGAGAGGCCTCTATGGCTACACCTTC. Translating gives CASSAPISGRGLYGYTF.

This clonotype was seen ten or more times. The genes are TRBV5-1 and TRBJ1-1; D is undetermined. CDR1 is SGHRS and CDR2 is YFSETQ in the germline V gene. Trimming left V 0 bases short and J 4 bases short, with 10 bases between. This CDR3 has 14 amino acids. The CDR3 sequence: CASSLESLGTEAFF. The CDR3 nucleotides are TGCGCCAGCAGCTTGGAGTCTTTGGGCACTGAAGCTTTCTTT. The full variable domain, in which reference TRBV5-1 and TRBJ1-1 provide the parts outside the CDR3, is KAGVTQTPRYLIKTRGQQVTLSCSPISGHRSVSWYQQTPGQGLQFLFEYFSETQRNKGNFPGRFSGRQFSNSRSEMNVSTLELGDSALYLCASSLESLGTEAFFGQGTRLTVV.

The chain is built from TRBV27 and TRBJ2-2; 8 bases fit TRBD1. The germline CDR1 and CDR2 sequences are MNHEY and SMNVEV (reference sequence). The trim removed 5 bases at V and 2 bases at J, leaving 19 bases unmatched. The CDR3 length is 20 residues. CDR3 DNA sequence: TGTGCCAGCAGTCCCGGCCCCCTATACGCAGGGGGCTCTAACACCGGGGAGCTGTTTTTT. Translating gives CASSPGPLYAGGSNTGELFF.

This clonotype was recorded at least ten times. V is TRBV20-1 and J is TRBJ2-7, with 8 positions matching TRBD1. This CDR3 is 14 amino acids long. V lost 6 bases, J lost 1 base, and 8 bases stayed unmatched. Germline CDR1 is DFQATT and CDR2 is SNEGSKA (reference sequence). This chain's CDR3 is CSAAQGARSYEQYF. CDR3 nucleotides: TGCAGTGCCGCCCAGGGGGCGCGGTCCTACGAGCAGTACTTC.

A note on this clonotype: The junction differs from germline at one of its ends, possibly a read error. The V gene is TRBV5-4, the J gene TRBJ2-7; D remains ambiguous. From germline, CDR1 is SGHNT and CDR2 YYREEE (reference sequence). The CDR3 runs to 16 residues. CDR3 loop: CASSPTPAPDPYEQYF. The DNA for the CDR3 is TGCGCCAGCAGCCCCACCCCGGCACCCGACCCCTACGAGCAGTACTTC. The whole variable domain, remainder taken from reference TRBV5-4 and TRBJ2-7, is ETGVTQSPTHLIKTRGQQVTLRCSSQSGHNTVSWYQQALGQGPQFIFQYYREEENGRGNFPPRFSGLQFPNYSSELNVNALELDDSALYLCASSPTPAPDPYEQYFGPGTRLTVT.

This clonotype is classed as medium-sized (0.01 to 0.1%). The chain employs TRBV7-2 and TRBJ1-6; possibly TRBD1 for D (6 bases). The CDR3 is 14 residues long. Looked up from germline, CDR1 is SGHTA and CDR2 is FQGNSA. Trimming cost V 4 bases and J 3 bases, with 7 bases left between them. DNA of the CDR3: TGTGCCAGCAGCTCACAGGGCTATAATTCACCCCTCCACTTT. Encoded protein: CASSSQGYNSPLHF.

Note on this clonotype: A much larger clonotype is one base distant, so this may be a read error. This sequence joins TRBV5-6 and TRBJ2-7; 7 bases fit TRBD1. Germline lookup yields CDR1 SGHDT and CDR2 YYEEEE. The CDR3 extends over 15 amino acids. CDR3 loop: CASSLDRGRAYEQCF. The CDR3 DNA sequence: TGTGCCAGCAGCTTGGACAGGGGACGCGCCTACGAGCAGTGCTTC.

This clonotype was detected ten times or more. One junction end disagrees with the germline gene, perhaps due to a read error. The V gene is TRBV20-1, the J gene TRBJ2-7; 12 positions agree with TRBD2. The length of the CDR3 is 15 residues. CDR1 and CDR2 (germline): DFQATT, SNEGSKA (reference sequence). The CDR3 region has the DNA TGCAGTGCTAGGACTAGCGGGAGTCTTTCCTCCGAGCAGTACTTC. Protein product: CSARTSGSLSSEQYF.

In regard to this clonotype: Lacking the conserved final phenylalanine or tryptophan, this CDR3 likely reflects a read error. It is unclear where the CDR3 begins or ends on the DNA, so no DNA is shown, and the CDR3 is as TCRdb lists it. The chain recombines TRBV20-1 with TRBJ2-1; TRBD2 is the table's D call, not checked against the DNA. 14 amino acids form the CDR3, both terminal residues included. Germline V gives CDR1 DFQATT, CDR2 SNEGSKA (reference sequence). The chain's CDR3 is CSARLAASYNEQSL.

This rearrangement joins TRBV7-9 to TRBJ2-7, with 7 bases matching TRBD1. The CDR3 is 13 amino acids. J lost 7 bases, V lost 1 base, and 4 bases had no gene match. Per the germline V gene, CDR1 is SEHNR and CDR2 is FQNEAQ (reference sequence). CDR3 DNA: TGTGCCAGCAGCTTAGGACAGGGTCTGGAGCAGTACTTC. It yields the protein CASSLGQGLEQYF. The variable domain in full, completed from reference TRBV7-9 and TRBJ2-7, reads DTGVSQNPRHKITKRGQNVTFRCDPISEHNRLYWYRQTLGQGPEFLTYFQNEAQLEKSRLLSDRFSAERPKGSFSTLEIQRTEQGDSAMYLCASSLGQGLEQYFGPGTRLTVT.

This clonotype was recorded many times. V gene TRBV5-1 combines with J gene TRBJ1-3; 8 bases are shared with TRBD1. J gave up 0 bases and V 5 bases, and 10 bases lay outside the gene matches. This CDR3 has 17 amino acids. Germline loops: CDR1 SGHRS, CDR2 YFSETQ. CDR3 sequence: CASSSGQGTPSGNTIYF. CDR3 nucleotide sequence: TGCGCCAGCAGTTCTGGACAGGGAACCCCCTCTGGAAACACCATATATTTT.

This clonotype was recorded at least ten times. The chain is built from TRBV4-1 and TRBJ1-5; maybe TRBD1 (5 bases). This CDR3 has 16 amino acids. In germline, CDR1 is MGHRA, CDR2 YSYEKL. Trimming took off 0 bases at V and 1 base at J, with 10 bases between the two ends. The CDR3 loop reads CASSQEGGASNQPQHF. CDR3 nucleotide sequence: TGCGCCAGCAGCCAAGAAGGCGGGGCGAGCAATCAGCCCCAGCATTTT.

The chain carries TRBV9 and TRBJ2-7; 12 nucleotides match TRBD1. CDR3 length: 16 amino acids. V was pared by 3 bases and J by 3 bases, with 7 bases of the junction left unmatched. Germline values: CDR1 SGDLS, CDR2 YYNGEE. CDR3 sequence reads: CASSATGTGGVYEQYF. The CDR3 DNA reads as TGTGCCAGCAGCGCCACCGGGACAGGGGGCGTCTACGAGCAGTACTTC.

The sample holds a few counts of this clonotype. This chain links TRBV27 with TRBJ2-5; D not resolved. Germline V gene sequence: CDR1 MNHEY, CDR2 SMNVEV (reference sequence). This CDR3 has 13 residues. The V end was cut by 4 bases, the J end by 5 bases, with 11 bases between. The CDR3 sequence: CASSWAPRETQYF. The DNA of the CDR3 is TGTGCCAGCAGTTGGGCCCCGAGGGAGACCCAGTACTTC.

This clonotype was observed at least ten times. The rearrangement joins TRBV20-1 to TRBJ1-5; no clear D gene. The CDR3 loop spans 16 amino acids. With 0 bases removed from V and 1 base from J, the gap between germline ends came to 13 bases. Germline V gives CDR1 DFQATT, CDR2 SNEGSKA (reference sequence). The CDR3 nucleotides are TGCAGTGCTAGAGATCCAGCCAGGCCCAGCAATCAGCCCCAGCATTTT. The encoded protein is CSARDPARPSNQPQHF.

J is TRBJ1-4 and V is TRBV5-5; D may be TRBD1 (6 bases). Trimming took 0 bases from V and 7 from J, leaving 10 bases between them. Germline lookup yields CDR1 SGHKS and CDR2 YYEKEE (reference sequence). This CDR3 is built from 14 residues. The CDR3 loop is CASSLAQGREKLFF. CDR3 DNA: TGTGCCAGCAGCTTGGCACAGGGTCGTGAAAAACTGTTTTTT.

The chain is built from TRBV10-3 and TRBJ2-3, with 7 bases matching TRBD2. Germline V gene sequence: CDR1 ENHRY, CDR2 SYGVKD. The CDR3 has 15 amino acids. V was clipped by 4 bases and J by 4 bases; unmatched bases: 8. This chain's CDR3 is CAISARERGPDTQYF. CDR3 DNA: TGTGCCATCAGTGCTCGCGAGCGGGGTCCAGATACGCAGTATTTT.

This clonotype was counted ten times or more. The J gene is TRBJ1-2, the V gene TRBV12-3 or TRBV12-4, with 7 bases aligning to TRBD1. The CDR3 runs to 16 residues. V lost 3 bases and J lost 6; bases outside the gene matches: 13. The CDR3 region is CASSFVASGGLDGYTF. The CDR3 DNA reads TGTGCCAGCAGTTTTGTTGCTTCAGGGGGTCTAGATGGCTACACCTTC.